A selection of T cell receptor beta chains follows, all from one sample in a study of regulatory T cells in long-lasting Graves disease. TCRdb re-derived calls from the multiplex PCR reads in MiXCR, one entry per CDR3 protein. The sample has 350,000 to 500,000 distinct CDR3 sequences, roughly 17% seen once. The same sample was also used in a study of T cells in Graves' hyperthyroidism and ophthalmopathy.

Sequences were derived from peripheral blood mononuclear cells (PBMCs), sampled at new diagnosis, from a patient treated with antithyroid drugs. Receptors originate from a woman aged 18-29 years with Graves disease. Both conserved end residues are part of each CDR3. Fields, in order: V gene, clone size, J gene, D gene, CDR3 DNA, CDR3 protein. D genes are given only for firm matches. Clone size is not always given. Where it is, it says once, few, many or a class for expanded clones.

>TRBV24-1|many|TRBJ2-1|.
TGTGCCACCAGTGATTCCCGAAGGAGCGGCAATGAGCAGTTCTTC
CATSDSRRSGNEQFF
>TRBV27|.|TRBJ2-1|TRBD2
TGTGCCAGCAGCTCCAGCGGGAGCAATGAGCAGTTCTTC
CASSSSGSNEQFF
>TRBV9|few|TRBJ2-5|.
TGTGCCAGCAGCGTAGCAGTGTACCAAGAGACCCAGTACTTC
CASSVAVYQETQYF
>TRBV7-2|many|TRBJ1-2|.
TGTGCCAGCAGCTTAGGGGGGGGGGCCGGATATGGCTACACCTTC
CASSLGGGAGYGYTF
>TRBV28|many|TRBJ2-1|.
TGTGCCAGCAGTTCCGCGGGGTGGGGGTCGTACAATGAGCAGTTCTTC
CASSSAGWGSYNEQFF
>TRBV7-3|.|TRBJ2-6|TRBD1
TGTGCCAGCAGACCTGGACAGGGGCGGGCTGGGGCCAACGTCCTGACTTTC
CASRPGQGRAGANVLTF
>TRBV29-1|many|TRBJ1-1|TRBD1
TGCAGCGATGAACCCAGGGGGGGCACTGAAGCTTTCTTT
CSDEPRGGTEAFF
>TRBV20-1|few|TRBJ1-5|.
TGCAGTGCAGGCGTGGGCAACAATCAGCCCCAGCATTTT
CSAGVGNNQPQHF
>TRBV18|many|TRBJ1-2|TRBD1
TGTGCCAGCAGCCCTAGGACAGGGACTAACTATGGCTACACCTTC
CASSPRTGTNYGYTF
>TRBV3-1|many|TRBJ2-1|.
TGTGCCAGCAGCCGAACACAGGAAAATGAGCAGTTCTTC
CASSRTQENEQFF
>TRBV12-3/TRBV12-4|many|TRBJ2-3|TRBD2
TGTGCCAGCAGCCTCTATGGGTATGCCGGCGGGGGGACCACAGATACGCAGTATTTT
CASSLYGYAGGGTTDTQYF
>TRBV11-2|many|TRBJ2-7|.
TGTGCCAGCAGTCGACAAGACTACGAGCAGTACTTC
CASSRQDYEQYF
>TRBV20-1|.|TRBJ2-3|.
TGCAGTGCTAGAGGCCCCGCCATAGATACGCAGTATTTT
CSARGPAIDTQYF
>TRBV28|many|TRBJ2-7|.
TGTGCCAGCAGTGCCCGGGGTCCGGACCTATTGTTGGGCGCCGAGCAGTACTTC
CASSARGPDLLLGAEQYF
>TRBV12-3/TRBV12-4|many|TRBJ1-3|.
TGTGCCAGCAGCCCCTACGGCACCCCAGGGACAGGAAACACCATATATTTT
CASSPYGTPGTGNTIYF
>TRBV29-1|.|TRBJ2-5|.
TGCAGCGTGAGACCCGGGGAGACCCAGTACTTC
CSVRPGETQYF
>TRBV11-1|many|TRBJ2-3|TRBD1
TGTGCCAGCAGCCCCCGACAGGGGGTTACCGTCACAGATACGCAGTATTTT
CASSPRQGVTVTDTQYF
>TRBV5-4|.|TRBJ2-3|.
TGTGCCAGCAGCTCTACAGGGTCAGATACGCAGTATTTT
CASSSTGSDTQYF
>TRBV11-2|many|TRBJ2-1|.
TGTGCCAGCAGCCCACCGGGACTCTCCTACAATGAGCAGTTCTTC
CASSPPGLSYNEQFF
>TRBV3-1|few|TRBJ1-2|TRBD1
TGTGCCAGCAGCCAAGATTTAGGACAGGGAACCCATGGCTACACCTTC
CASSQDLGQGTHGYTF
>TRBV7-6|few|TRBJ2-7|TRBD2
TGTGCCAGCAGCTTTTTAGCGGGAGTTCGGCCTATCGAGCAGTACTTC
CASSFLAGVRPIEQYF
>TRBV12-3/TRBV12-4|many|TRBJ1-5|TRBD1
TGTGCCAGCAGGGGACAGAGGGGCCGCAATCAGCCCCAGCATTTT
CASRGQRGRNQPQHF
>TRBV11-2|few|TRBJ1-2|TRBD1
TGTGCCAGCAGAAACCGGGGACAGGATAACTATGGCTACACCTTC
CASRNRGQDNYGYTF
>TRBV6-1|many|TRBJ2-7|TRBD2
TGTGCCAGCAGAGCGGGAGGAACCTACGAGCAGTACTTC
CASRAGGTYEQYF
>TRBV28|many|TRBJ2-7|TRBD1
TGTGCCAGCAGGGATACAGGGGCCGGGGAGCAGTACTTC
CASRDTGAGEQYF
>TRBV20-1|many|TRBJ2-5|TRBD1
TGCAGTGCTAGAGCGGGACAGGGTCGGCAAGAGACCCAGTACTTC
CSARAGQGRQETQYF
>TRBV19|.|TRBJ1-5|.
TGTGCCAGTATTTCCAGGACGGGCGGCAATCAGCCCCAGCATTTT
CASISRTGGNQPQHF
>TRBV28|few|TRBJ1-5|.
TGTGCCAGCAGTTTATGGGCTGGCACAGGGAAGGGGCAACCCCAGCATTTT
CASSLWAGTGKGQPQHF
>TRBV30|.|TRBJ2-5|.
TGTGCCTGGGAGGATGTGGGTAGTACCCAGTACTTC
CAWEDVGSTQYF
>TRBV28|.|TRBJ2-7|TRBD1
TGTGCCAGCAACCGGGACAGGGGTTACGAGCAGTACTTC
CASNRDRGYEQYF
>TRBV20-1|few|TRBJ1-2|TRBD1
TGCAGTGCTAGAGCCACGACAGGGGGTGGCTACACCTTC
CSARATTGGGYTF
>TRBV30|few|TRBJ1-2|TRBD1
TGTGCCTGGAGTGAAGGACAGGGTCACACCTTC
CAWSEGQGHTF
>TRBV11-2|few|TRBJ1-5|.
TGTGCCAGCAGCACCCGACAGGAGATTAATCAGCCCCAGCATTTT
CASSTRQEINQPQHF
>TRBV20-1|many|TRBJ2-7|TRBD1
TGCAGTGCTAGAGCACCGGGACAGGGTCCCTACGAGCAGTACTTC
CSARAPGQGPYEQYF
>TRBV10-2|.|TRBJ2-1|TRBD2
TGCGCCAGCAAGGTAGCGGGAGGGTTTAATGAGCAGTTCTTC
CASKVAGGFNEQFF
>TRBV7-2|many|TRBJ2-7|.
TGTGCCAGCAGCTTCATCAGGGACCACGAGCAGTACTTC
CASSFIRDHEQYF
>TRBV7-9|.|TRBJ2-7|TRBD2
TGTGCCAGCAGCTTCTCTGCTAGCGGGCAGTACTTC
CASSFSASGQYF
>TRBV6-1|.|TRBJ1-1|TRBD1
TGTGCCAGCATGTTAGCCCGACAGGGTGGGAACACTGAAGCTTTCTTT
CASMLARQGGNTEAFF
>TRBV2|many|TRBJ2-2|.
TGTGCCAGCAGTGTTGGGGGGGCGTCTCCCGGGGAGCTGTTTTTT
CASSVGGASPGELFF
>TRBV28|many|TRBJ2-3|TRBD2
TGTGCCAGCACCCCTAGCGGGCACTCAGATACGCAGTATTTT
CASTPSGHSDTQYF
>TRBV28|.|TRBJ1-2|.
TGTGCCAGCAGCACAGAGAACTATGGCTACACCTTC
CASSTENYGYTF
>TRBV5-5|many|TRBJ1-1|.
TGTGCCAGCAGCTTGGGGCAGGGGCAAGCTTTCTTT
CASSLGQGQAFF
>TRBV27|.|TRBJ2-7|.
TGTGCCAGCAGTTTAAATTGGCCGGGACTCCAGCCCTACGAGCAGTACTTC
CASSLNWPGLQPYEQYF
>TRBV6-2/TRBV6-3|.|TRBJ1-6|.
TGTGCCAGCAGTTCCCTAGGACGGGATAATTCACCCCTCCACTTT
CASSSLGRDNSPLHF
>TRBV7-2|many|TRBJ1-2|.
TGTGCCAGCAGCTTACAGGGGCGCGACTATGGCTACACCTTC
CASSLQGRDYGYTF
>TRBV6-2/TRBV6-3|.|TRBJ2-1|.
TGTGCCAGCAGGATGTCCCGGACCTTGCGCAATGAGCAGTTCTTC
CASRMSRTLRNEQFF
>TRBV7-9|many|TRBJ1-1|.
TGTGCCAGCAGCTTAGCTAGGGGATGGACTGAAGCTTTCTTT
CASSLARGWTEAFF
>TRBV6-1|many|TRBJ1-1|.
TGTGCCAGCAGGTGGACTGAAGCTTTCTTT
CASRWTEAFF
>TRBV5-6|.|TRBJ2-1|TRBD2
TGTGCCAGTCGTCCGTGGCGGGAGCGTAGGAATGAGCAGTTCTTC
CASRPWRERRNEQFF
>TRBV15|.|TRBJ2-3|.
TGTGCCACCAGCAGAGATAGACAGGGCACAGATACGCAGTATTTT
CATSRDRQGTDTQYF
>TRBV13|few|TRBJ2-1|.
TGTGCCAGCAAGACCGGGATGGCAGGGCCTTACAATGAGCAGTTCTTC
CASKTGMAGPYNEQFF
>TRBV20-1|few|TRBJ2-7|.
TGCAGTGCTAGTTCTCTCCTCTACGAGCAGTACTTC
CSASSLLYEQYF
>TRBV28|many|TRBJ2-1|TRBD2
TGTGCCAGCAGTTCGGGGACTAGCCGACTCAACTCCTACAATGAGCAGTTCTTC
CASSSGTSRLNSYNEQFF
>TRBV2|many|TRBJ2-3|TRBD1
TGTGCCAGCAGAACCGGGACAGGTCCGTTAGGTACGCAGTATTTT
CASRTGTGPLGTQYF
>TRBV28|many|TRBJ1-2|.
TGTGCCAGCAGTTTACCGACAGGATTTGTTGGCTACACCTTC
CASSLPTGFVGYTF